Each of the 27 T cell receptor beta chains below was sequenced from the same sample in a study of blood T cell repertoires in COVID-19. Measured with immunoSEQ multiplex PCR; TCRdb has only the in-frame clones, and not every one. This table holds roughly 130,000 clones, about 80% found once. Sequencing used peripheral blood. Receptors were obtained from a woman aged 50 to 60 with acute or convalescent COVID-19.

This clone was found many times. V gene TRBV24-1 combines with J gene TRBJ2-2, with TRBD2 as a possible D gene (5 bases). The CDR3 is 14 amino acids. V was shortened by 2 bases and J by 5 bases, with 8 bases between the two germline ends. CDR1 KGHDR and CDR2 SFDVKD come from the germline V gene. In DNA, the CDR3 is TGTGCCACCAGTGATTACCCGGGAACCGGGGAGCTGTTTTTT. It is translated as CATSDYPGTGELFF.

V gene TRBV19 combines with J gene TRBJ1-4, with 7 bases fitting TRBD1. Per germline, CDR1 LNHDA and CDR2 SQIVND (reference sequence). The CDR3 covers 16 residues. Trimming removed 8 bases from V and 8 bases from J; junction bases left unmatched: 17. The CDR3 DNA sequence: TGTGCCAGTTGTAGAAGACAGGGAGGCGGTGAAGAAAAACTGTTTTTT. This codes for CASCRRQGGGEEKLFF.

CDR3 sequence (DNA): TGTGCCAGCTCCCCTTTGGCAGGGATCGTGTCTCGAGGTGGCTACACCTTC. Translated, it gives CASSPLAGIVSRGGYTF. The chain recombines TRBV28 with TRBJ1-2, with D tentatively TRBD1 (5 bases). This CDR3 contains 17 residues. Germline V gene data show CDR1 as MDHEN and CDR2 as SYDVKM. V was cut by 8 bases and J by 7 bases, with 29 bases left in between.

The chain couples TRBV6-1 to TRBJ1-3; the D is unclear. CDR1 MNHNS and CDR2 SASEGT come from the germline V gene. The CDR3 runs 15 residues. V was cut by 1 base and J by 4 bases, with 11 bases left in between. The CDR3 loop is CASSEVEGWGNTIYF. In DNA, the CDR3 is TGTGCCAGCAGTGAAGTTGAGGGTTGGGGAAACACCATATATTTT.

The rearrangement links TRBV6-1 to TRBJ1-3, with 8 bases aligning to TRBD1. Germline V gene sequence: CDR1 MNHNS, CDR2 SASEGT. V trimming: 1 base; J trimming: 4 bases; junction bases outside the gene matches: 3. CDR3 size: 15 residues. CDR3: CASSEGTGFGNTIYF. The CDR3 DNA reads TGTGCCAGCAGTGAAGGGACAGGGTTCGGAAACACCATATATTTT.

Concerning this clone itself: This sample also contains other DNA sequences that code for the same CDR3. This rearrangement joins TRBV7-3 to TRBJ2-3, with TRBD2 matching over 13 bases. This CDR3 has 17 residues. Germline trimming cut 3 bases from V and 1 base from J; bases unmatched to any gene: 4. Germline CDR1 is SGHTA and CDR2 is FQGTGA. CDR3 DNA: TGTGCCAGCAGCTTGAGAGGACTAGCGGGGGGCACAGATACGCAGTATTTT. Protein: CASSLRGLAGGTDTQYF.

The chain combines TRBV5-1 with TRBJ2-1; TRBD1 is a possible D gene (5 bases). CDR1 and CDR2 (germline): SGHRS, YFSETQ. This CDR3 spans 18 amino acids. Trimming removed 2 bases at V and 1 base at J, with 19 bases between. CDR3 in amino acids: CASSFTRTSGPSYNEQFF. In nucleotides, the CDR3 is TGCGCCAGCAGCTTTACTCGAACTTCAGGGCCTTCCTACAATGAGCAGTTCTTC. Full variable domain (remainder filled in from reference TRBV5-1 and TRBJ2-1): KAGVTQTPRYLIKTRGQQVTLSCSPISGHRSVSWYQQTPGQGLQFLFEYFSETQRNKGNFPGRFSGRQFSNSRSEMNVSTLELGDSALYLCASSFTRTSGPSYNEQFFGPGTRLTVL.

This clone was picked up a small number of times. The chain combines TRBV2 with TRBJ1-2; tentative D call: TRBD1 (6 bases). Looked up from germline, CDR1 is SNHLY and CDR2 is FYNNEI. V lost 3 bases to trimming and J lost 2 bases, with 13 bases between them. This CDR3 has 15 residues. The CDR3 region is CASSERTAGNYGYTF. In DNA form, the CDR3 reads TGTGCCAGCAGTGAGAGGACAGCTGGGAACTATGGCTACACCTTC.

The chain carries TRBV7-8 and TRBJ2-2; D gene uncertain. Germline V gene sequence: CDR1 SGHVS, CDR2 FQNEAQ. The V end lost 11 bases, the J end lost 0 bases, and 16 bases lay between the germline ends. This CDR3 spans 15 amino acids. CDR3 amino acids: CAPPPMRTNTGELFF. CDR3 DNA sequence: TGTGCCCCACCACCTATGAGGACGAACACCGGGGAGCTGTTTTTT.

The V call is TRBV12-3 or TRBV12-4, the J call TRBJ2-4; no clear D gene. The CDR3 loop spans 13 amino acids. V lost 3 bases to trimming and J lost 0 bases, with 3 bases between them. The CDR3 loop is CASSFKAKNIQYF. DNA for the CDR3: TGTGCCAGCAGTTTCAAAGCCAAAAACATTCAGTACTTC.

A single count supports this clone. The V and J genes are TRBV5-1 and TRBJ2-1; maybe TRBD2 (6 bases). Germline CDR1 reads SGHRS; CDR2 reads YFSETQ. Trimming left V 3 bases short and J 4 bases short, with 14 bases between. The CDR3 contains 15 residues. CDR3: CASSSEPGGYNEQFF. The CDR3 DNA sequence: TGCGCCAGCAGCTCGGAGCCCGGGGGATACAATGAGCAGTTCTTC.

DNA for the CDR3: TGTGCCAGCAGCACTACATTCTCTGGAAACACCATATATTTT. This codes for CASSTTFSGNTIYF. The chain is built from TRBV5-6 and TRBJ1-3; D call uncertain. The CDR3 loop spans 14 amino acids. Trimming removed 4 bases from V and 0 bases from J, with 8 bases in between. Germline lookup yields CDR1 SGHDT and CDR2 YYEEEE.

The V and J genes are TRBV20-1 and TRBJ1-1; D perhaps matches TRBD1 (5 bases). V was pared by 3 bases and J by 4 bases, with 12 bases between. The V gene's germline CDR1 is DFQATT and CDR2 SNEGSKA (reference sequence). This CDR3 region has 13 residues. For the CDR3, the DNA is TGCAGTGCTAGTCGGGGGGGACGCACTGAAGCTTTCTTT. This codes for CSASRGGRTEAFF.

The V call is TRBV6-1, the J call TRBJ1-5; weak D call: TRBD1 (6 bases). This CDR3 is 16 amino acids long. From germline, CDR1 is MNHNS and CDR2 SASEGT. Trimming removed 2 bases from V and 0 bases from J, with 11 bases in between. CDR3 protein: CASSEITGSSNQPQHF. The CDR3 DNA reads as TGTGCCAGCAGTGAAATAACAGGGTCTAGCAATCAGCCCCAGCATTTT.

V is TRBV6-2 or TRBV6-3 and J is TRBJ1-5; 8 bases fit TRBD1. J gave up 3 bases and V 5 bases, and 12 bases lay outside the gene matches. CDR1 is MNHEY, CDR2 SVGEGT, per germline. This CDR3 spans 17 amino acids. The CDR3 loop reads CASSTQGARSPNQPQHF. CDR3 in DNA: TGTGCCAGCAGTACTCAGGGGGCCAGGAGCCCCAATCAGCCCCAGCATTTT.

The J gene is TRBJ1-5, the V gene TRBV25-1; the match to TRBD1 covers 10 bases. The length of the CDR3 is 15 residues. CDR1 MGHDK and CDR2 SYGVNS come from the germline V gene. The V gene end was trimmed by 5 bases and the J gene end by 6 bases; junction bases not matched to a gene: 7. In nucleotides, the CDR3 is TGTGCCAGCAGTCCTGGACAGGGGGATAGTCAGCCCCAGCATTTT. Translation: CASSPGQGDSQPQHF.

This clone was counted a single time. V is TRBV5-4 and J is TRBJ2-2, with D perhaps matching TRBD2 (6 bases). There are 15 residues in the CDR3. Trimming took 2 bases from V and 6 from J, leaving 14 bases between them. The germline CDR1 and CDR2 sequences are SGHNT and YYREEE (reference sequence). The CDR3 bases are TGTGCCAGCAGCTTCGGGACTTTGGATGCCGGGGAGCTGTTTTTT. Its protein is CASSFGTLDAGELFF. Together with reference TRBV5-4 and TRBJ2-2, the CDR3 gives the full variable domain: ETGVTQSPTHLIKTRGQQVTLRCSSQSGHNTVSWYQQALGQGPQFIFQYYREEENGRGNFPPRFSGLQFPNYSSELNVNALELDDSALYLCASSFGTLDAGELFFGEGSRLTVL.

The chain employs TRBV10-2 and TRBJ1-1; D remains ambiguous. The CDR3 is made up of 14 amino acids. Trimming shortened V by 1 base and J by 1 base, and 7 bases separated the two germline ends. Looked up from germline, CDR1 is WSHSY and CDR2 is SAAADI. The CDR3 spells CASSEWGENTEAFF. CDR3 nucleotides: TGCGCCAGCAGTGAGTGGGGAGAGAACACTGAAGCTTTCTTT.

The chain combines TRBV19 with TRBJ1-1; D remains ambiguous. The CDR3 totals 14 residues. Germline CDR1 and CDR2: LNHDA and SQIVND (reference sequence). V was clipped by 5 bases and J by 4 bases, with 14 bases between them. The CDR3 protein is CASSHRERATEAFF. The CDR3 bases are TGTGCCAGTAGTCACCGGGAAAGGGCCACTGAAGCTTTCTTT.

This rearrangement joins TRBV28 to TRBJ1-4; 10 bases are shared with TRBD1. Losses at the gene ends were 3 bases for V and 7 bases for J; bases not matched to a gene: 2. The CDR3 extends over 14 amino acids. CDR1 and CDR2 from the germline V gene are MDHEN and SYDVKM. CDR3 DNA: TGTGCCAGCAGTTTCAGACAGGGGGCTGAAAAACTGTTTTTT. It yields the protein CASSFRQGAEKLFF.

The chain has TRBV5-1 and TRBJ2-1, with D possibly being TRBD1 (6 bases). V was clipped by 4 bases and J by 5 bases, with 19 bases between them. The CDR3 runs to 16 residues. Germline V gene data show CDR1 as SGHRS and CDR2 as YFSETQ. CDR3 loop: CASSPPSTGTHNEQFF. The CDR3 DNA reads TGCGCCAGCAGCCCACCGAGTACCGGGACACACAATGAGCAGTTCTTC.

The V gene is TRBV5-1, the J gene TRBJ2-3; 8 bases match TRBD2. CDR3 length: 14 amino acids. The trim removed 2 bases at V and 3 bases at J, leaving 2 bases unmatched. The germline V gene has CDR1 SGHRS and CDR2 YFSETQ. The CDR3 region has the DNA TGCGCCAGCAGCTTACCGGGGGGGACAGATACGCAGTATTTT. This sequence encodes CASSLPGGTDTQYF.

The rearrangement joins TRBV24-1 to TRBJ2-2, with 10 positions matching TRBD2. The CDR3 sequence is 16 residues long. Trimming cost V 8 bases and J 2 bases; bases outside gene matches: 7. Germline lookup yields CDR1 KGHDR and CDR2 SFDVKD. In DNA, the CDR3 is TGTGCCACCATGATAGCGGGGGGCTCTAACACCGGGGAGCTGTTTTTT. As protein: CATMIAGGSNTGELFF.

The chain couples TRBV5-1 to TRBJ2-5; D is unresolved. The CDR3 spans 13 residues. V gave up 1 base and J gave up 1 base, with 5 bases separating them. From germline, CDR1 is SGHRS and CDR2 YFSETQ. The CDR3 protein is CASSLTVQETQYF. CDR3 nucleotide sequence: TGCGCCAGCAGCTTGACAGTCCAAGAGACCCAGTACTTC.

V is TRBV30 and J is TRBJ1-5; D unclear. The CDR3 loop spans 13 amino acids. Trimming took off 2 bases at V and 6 bases at J, with 11 bases between the two ends. Germline values: CDR1 GTSNPN, CDR2 SVGIG (reference sequence). DNA for the CDR3: TGTGCCTGGAGTCTAGGTGAAGGTCAGCCCCAGCATTTT. This encodes CAWSLGEGQPQHF.

This rearrangement joins TRBV9 to TRBJ2-6; TRBD1 aligns across 8 bases. This CDR3 is 16 amino acids long. Germline V gene lookup returns CDR1 SGDLS and CDR2 YYNGEE. J gave up 4 bases and V 3 bases, and 6 bases lay outside the gene matches. CDR3 DNA sequence: TGTGCCAGCAGCGCATGGACAGGGATCGGGGCCAACGTCCTGACTTTC. Translating gives CASSAWTGIGANVLTF. The full variable domain, its missing parts supplied by reference TRBV9 and TRBJ2-6, is DSGVTQTPKHLITATGQRVTLRCSPRSGDLSVYWYQQSLDQGLQFLIQYYNGEERAKGNILERFSAQQFPDLHSELNLSSLELGDSALYFCASSAWTGIGANVLTFGAGSRLTVL.

The chain employs TRBV29-1 and TRBJ1-5; unclear D gene. This CDR3 comprises 13 residues. Deletions cut 6 bases from V and 5 bases from J, with 14 bases between. The germline gives CDR1 SQVTM, CDR2 ANQGSEA. DNA of the CDR3: TGCAGCGTAGTCGAAAACCAGTATCAGCCCCAGCATTTT. Translation gives CSVVENQYQPQHF.